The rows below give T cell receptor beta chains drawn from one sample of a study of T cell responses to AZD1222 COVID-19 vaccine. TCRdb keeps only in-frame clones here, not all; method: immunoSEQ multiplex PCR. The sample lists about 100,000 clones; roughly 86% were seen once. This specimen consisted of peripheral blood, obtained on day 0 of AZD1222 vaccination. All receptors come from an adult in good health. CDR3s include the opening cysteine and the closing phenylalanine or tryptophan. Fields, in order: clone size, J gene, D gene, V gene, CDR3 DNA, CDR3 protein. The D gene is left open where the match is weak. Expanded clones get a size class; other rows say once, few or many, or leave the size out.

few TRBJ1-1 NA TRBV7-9 TGTGCCAGCAGCTTAGGGGTAAGAGAAAACACTGAAGCTTTCTTT CASSLGVRENTEAFF
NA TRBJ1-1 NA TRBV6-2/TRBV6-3 TGTGCCAGCAGTTACTCGACGTCGACTTCTGAAGCTTTCTTT CASSYSTSTSEAFF
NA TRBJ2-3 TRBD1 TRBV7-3 TGTGCCAGCAGCCCGGACAGGGTAACAGATACGCAGTATTTT CASSPDRVTDTQYF
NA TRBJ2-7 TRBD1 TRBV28 TGTGCCAGCACCGTGACAGGGGCGAAGCACGAGCAGTACTTC CASTVTGAKHEQYF
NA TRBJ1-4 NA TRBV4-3 TGCGCCAGCAGCCAAGATCCTCGGGTTGATGAAAAACTGTTTTTT CASSQDPRVDEKLFF
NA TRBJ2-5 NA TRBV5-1 TGCGCCAGCAGCTTTGGATCGGAGGGGACCCAGTACTTC CASSFGSEGTQYF
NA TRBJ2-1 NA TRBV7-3 TGTGCCAGCCGGCGGGAAGGTTTCAATGAGCAGTTCTTC CASRREGFNEQFF
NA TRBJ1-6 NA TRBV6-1 TGTGCCAGCAGTGAGTCGCAGGGGATTTCACCCCTCCACTTT CASSESQGISPLHF
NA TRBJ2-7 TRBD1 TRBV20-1 TGCAGTGCTAGTATCCCAGGGGGAGAGCAGTACTTC CSASIPGGEQYF
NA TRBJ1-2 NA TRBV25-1 TGTGCCAGCAGTGGGGGAAACTATGGCTACACCTTC CASSGGNYGYTF
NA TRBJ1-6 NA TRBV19 TGTGCCAGTAGAGCGACAGGACCCACCTATAATTCACCCCTCCACTTT CASRATGPTYNSPLHF
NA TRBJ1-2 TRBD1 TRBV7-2 TGTGCCAGCAGCTTGGGACAGGGAAAGGGTAGAAACTATGGCTACACCTTC CASSLGQGKGRNYGYTF
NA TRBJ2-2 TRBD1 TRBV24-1 TGTGCCACCCTACCCGGACAGGGAAACGCCGGGGAGCTGTTTTTT CATLPGQGNAGELFF
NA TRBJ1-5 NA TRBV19 TGTGCCAGTAGTATATGGCGGAATCAGCCCCAGCATTTT CASSIWRNQPQHF
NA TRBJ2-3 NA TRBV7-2 TGTGCCAGCAGCTTAAGCAGGGCGATTAGCACAGATACGCAGTATTTT CASSLSRAISTDTQYF
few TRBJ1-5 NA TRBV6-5 TGTGCCAGCAGGCCTAGCAATCAGCCCCAGCATTTT CASRPSNQPQHF
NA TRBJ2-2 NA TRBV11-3 TGTGCCAGCAGCTTAAACCCGAACACCGGGGAGCTGTTTTTT CASSLNPNTGELFF
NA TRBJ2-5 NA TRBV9 TGTGCCAGCAGCGTAGGTCCGAACGAAGAGACCCAGTACTTC CASSVGPNEETQYF
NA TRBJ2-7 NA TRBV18 TGTGCCAGCTCACCAGGGGGGCAGGCCTACGAGCAGTACTTC CASSPGGQAYEQYF
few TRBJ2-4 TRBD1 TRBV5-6 TGTGCCAGCAGCTTGGGGACAGGGTACATTCAGTACTTC CASSLGTGYIQYF
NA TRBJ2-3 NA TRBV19 TGTGCCAGTAGTAGAAGAGGTAGTACGGTATCCTGGACGCAGTATTTT CASSRRGSTVSWTQYF
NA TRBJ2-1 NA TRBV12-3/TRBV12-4 TGTGCCAGCAGTTTATTGACGTATGAGCAGTTCTTC CASSLLTYEQFF
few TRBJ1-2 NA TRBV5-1 TGCGCCAGCAACCCGACAGGTTCCTTCGGTGGCTACACCTTC CASNPTGSFGGYTF
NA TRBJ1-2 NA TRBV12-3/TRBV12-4 TGTGCCAGCAGATCACAGGATAACTATGGCTACACCTTC CASRSQDNYGYTF
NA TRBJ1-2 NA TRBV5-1 TGCGCCAGCAGCTTTATTCCAGGGAGGGTCGGCTATGGCTACACCTTC CASSFIPGRVGYGYTF
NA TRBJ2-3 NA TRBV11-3 TGTGCCAGCAGCTTAGACCCACCGGGACCAAAATCGCCGGATACGCAGTATTTT CASSLDPPGPKSPDTQYF
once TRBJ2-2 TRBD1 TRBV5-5 TGTGCCAGCAGCTCTTTCCCCGGGACAGTAAACACCGGGGAGCTGTTTTTT CASSSFPGTVNTGELFF
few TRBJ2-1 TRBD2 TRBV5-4 TGTGCCAGCAGCTCCGGGACTAGCGGCTACAATGAGCAGTTCTTC CASSSGTSGYNEQFF
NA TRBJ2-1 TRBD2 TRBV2 TGTGCCAGCAGTGAAGCGCTTCAGGCGGGAGGGCAGTTCTTC CASSEALQAGGQFF
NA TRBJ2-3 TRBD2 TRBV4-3 TGCGCCAGCAGCCAAGATCTCGCTAGCGGGATAGATACGCAGTATTTT CASSQDLASGIDTQYF
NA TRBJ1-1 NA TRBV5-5 TGTGCCAGCAGCTTGGGGACAGCCACTGAAGCTTTCTTT CASSLGTATEAFF
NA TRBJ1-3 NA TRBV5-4 TGTGCCAGCGGAGGGTCCTCTGGAAACACCATATATTTT CASGGSSGNTIYF
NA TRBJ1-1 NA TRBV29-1 TGCAGCGTTCAAACCGTTGAAGCTTTCTTT CSVQTVEAFF
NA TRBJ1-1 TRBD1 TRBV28 TGTGCCAGCAGGATGGACAGGGGGTCAACTGAAGCTTTCTTT CASRMDRGSTEAFF
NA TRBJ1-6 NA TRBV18 TGTGCCAGCTCACCAAGGGCGGTCGGTAATTCACCCCTCCACTTT CASSPRAVGNSPLHF
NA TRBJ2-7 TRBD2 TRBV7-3 TGTGCCAGCAGCTTAAGCCGGGCTAGCGGGAGCCACGAGCAGTACTTC CASSLSRASGSHEQYF
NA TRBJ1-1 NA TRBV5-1 TGCGCCAGCAGCTTAAACAGGGTTGCTGAAGCTTTCTTT CASSLNRVAEAFF
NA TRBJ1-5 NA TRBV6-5 TGTGCCAGCAGTTCCCGTCAGGCGGCTCAGCCCCAGCATTTT CASSSRQAAQPQHF
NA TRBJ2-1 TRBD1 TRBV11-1 TGTGCCACCACGGGACAGGGGGCCTATGAGCAGTTCTTC CATTGQGAYEQFF
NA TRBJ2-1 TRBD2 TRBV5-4 TGTGCCAGCAGCGGACGACTGGGCGGGAGAGTCAATGAGCAGTTCTTC CASSGRLGGRVNEQFF
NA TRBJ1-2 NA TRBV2 TGTGCCAGCAGTGAAGCGCGGCAGGCGGCTAACTATGGCTACACCTTC CASSEARQAANYGYTF
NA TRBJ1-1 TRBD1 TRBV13 TGTGCCAGCAGCACGGACAGGGGGGGAGTCACTGAAGCTTTCTTT CASSTDRGGVTEAFF
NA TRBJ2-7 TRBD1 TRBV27 TGTGCCAGCAGTGACAGGGGGAACGTTTACGAGCAGTACTTC CASSDRGNVYEQYF
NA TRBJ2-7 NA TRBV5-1 TGCGCCAGCAGCTCGGGGGGCTACTACGAGCAGTACTTC CASSSGGYYEQYF
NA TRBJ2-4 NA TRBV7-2 TGTGCCAGCAGCTTCGGGGGTGATGCCAAAAACATTCAGTACTTC CASSFGGDAKNIQYF
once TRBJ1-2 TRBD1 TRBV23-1 TGCGCCAGCAACCCGACAGGGGGAGGCGGCTACACCTTC CASNPTGGGGYTF